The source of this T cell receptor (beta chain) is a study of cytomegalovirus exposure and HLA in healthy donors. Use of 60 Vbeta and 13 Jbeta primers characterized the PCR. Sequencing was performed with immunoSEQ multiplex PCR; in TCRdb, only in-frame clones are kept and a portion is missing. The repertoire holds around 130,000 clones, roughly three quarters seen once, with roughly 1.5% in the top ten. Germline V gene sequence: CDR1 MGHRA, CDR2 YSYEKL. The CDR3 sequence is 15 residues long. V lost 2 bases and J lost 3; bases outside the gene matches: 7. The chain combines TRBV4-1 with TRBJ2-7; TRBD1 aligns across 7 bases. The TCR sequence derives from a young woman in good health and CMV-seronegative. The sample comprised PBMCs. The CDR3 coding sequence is TGCGCCAGCAGCCAAAATCAGGGGGAGTTCTACGAGCAGTACTTC. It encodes CASSQNQGEFYEQYF.